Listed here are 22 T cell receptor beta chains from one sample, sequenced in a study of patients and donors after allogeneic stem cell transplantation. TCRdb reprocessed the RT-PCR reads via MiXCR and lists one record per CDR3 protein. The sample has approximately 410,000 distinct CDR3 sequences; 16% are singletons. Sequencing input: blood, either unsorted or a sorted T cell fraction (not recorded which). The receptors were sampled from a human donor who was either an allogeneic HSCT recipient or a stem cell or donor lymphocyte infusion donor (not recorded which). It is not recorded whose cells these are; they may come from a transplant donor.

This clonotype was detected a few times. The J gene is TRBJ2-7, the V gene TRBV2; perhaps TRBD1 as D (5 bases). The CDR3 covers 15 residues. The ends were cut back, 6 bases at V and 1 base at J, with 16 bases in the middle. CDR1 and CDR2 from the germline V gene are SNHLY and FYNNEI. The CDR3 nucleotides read TGTGCCAGCAGGACCCTCAGGGTTGTGTCCTACGAGCAGTACTTC. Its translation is CASRTLRVVSYEQYF.

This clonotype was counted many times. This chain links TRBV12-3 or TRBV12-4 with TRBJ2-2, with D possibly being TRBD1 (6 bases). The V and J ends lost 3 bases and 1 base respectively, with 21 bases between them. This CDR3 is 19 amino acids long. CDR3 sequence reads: CASSFRGFLDRLNTGELFF. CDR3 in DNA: TGTGCCAGCAGTTTCCGAGGATTTCTGGACAGACTGAACACCGGGGAGCTGTTTTTT.

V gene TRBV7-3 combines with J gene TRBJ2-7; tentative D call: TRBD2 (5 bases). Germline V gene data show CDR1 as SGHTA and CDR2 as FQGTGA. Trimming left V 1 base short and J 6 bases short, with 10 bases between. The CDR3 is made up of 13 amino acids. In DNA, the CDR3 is TGTGCCAGCAGCTTAAAACGGAGCGGCGAGCAGTACTTC. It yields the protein CASSLKRSGEQYF.

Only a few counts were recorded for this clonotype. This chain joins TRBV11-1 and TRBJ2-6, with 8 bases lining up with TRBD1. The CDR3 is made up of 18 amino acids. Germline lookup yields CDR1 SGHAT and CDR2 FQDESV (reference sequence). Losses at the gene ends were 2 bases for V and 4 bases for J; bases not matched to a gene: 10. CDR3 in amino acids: CASSLTAGGFGGANVLTF. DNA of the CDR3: TGTGCCAGCAGCTTAACGGCAGGGGGCTTCGGAGGGGCCAACGTCCTGACTTTC.

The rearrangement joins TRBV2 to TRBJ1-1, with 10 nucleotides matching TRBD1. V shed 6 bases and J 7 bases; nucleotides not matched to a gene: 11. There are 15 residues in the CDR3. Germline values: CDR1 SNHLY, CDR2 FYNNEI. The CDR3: CASRPGTGEPYEAFF. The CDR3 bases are TGTGCCAGCAGACCTGGGACAGGGGAACCCTATGAAGCTTTCTTT.

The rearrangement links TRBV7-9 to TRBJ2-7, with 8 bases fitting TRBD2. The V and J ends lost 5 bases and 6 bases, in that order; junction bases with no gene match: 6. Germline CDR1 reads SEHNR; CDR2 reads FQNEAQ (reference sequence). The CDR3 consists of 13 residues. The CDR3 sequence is CASSRPGGLEQYF. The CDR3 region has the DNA TGTGCCAGCAGCAGACCGGGAGGGCTCGAGCAGTACTTC.

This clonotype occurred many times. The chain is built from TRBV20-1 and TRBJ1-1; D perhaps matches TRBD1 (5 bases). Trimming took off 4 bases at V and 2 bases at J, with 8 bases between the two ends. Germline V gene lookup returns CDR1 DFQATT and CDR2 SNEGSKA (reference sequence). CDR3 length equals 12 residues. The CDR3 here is CSAKRTNTEAFF. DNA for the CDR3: TGCAGTGCTAAAAGGACAAACACTGAAGCTTTCTTT.

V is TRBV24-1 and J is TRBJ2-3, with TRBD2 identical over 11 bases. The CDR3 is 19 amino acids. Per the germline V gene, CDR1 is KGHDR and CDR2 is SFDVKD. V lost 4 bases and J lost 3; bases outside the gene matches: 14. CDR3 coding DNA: TGTGCCACCAGTGACCCACCTAGCGGGAGGCGAGGATTAACAGATACGCAGTATTTT. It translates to CATSDPPSGRRGLTDTQYF.

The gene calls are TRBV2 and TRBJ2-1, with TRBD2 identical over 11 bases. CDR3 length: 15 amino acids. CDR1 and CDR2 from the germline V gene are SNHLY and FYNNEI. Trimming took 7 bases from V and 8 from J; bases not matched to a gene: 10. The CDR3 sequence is CASIQTSGSNHEQFF. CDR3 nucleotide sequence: TGTGCCAGCATTCAAACTAGCGGGAGTAACCATGAGCAGTTCTTC.

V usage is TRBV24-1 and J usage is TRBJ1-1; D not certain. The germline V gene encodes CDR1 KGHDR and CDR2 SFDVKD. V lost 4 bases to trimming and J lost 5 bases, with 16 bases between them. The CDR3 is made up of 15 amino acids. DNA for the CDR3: TGTGCCACCAGTGAGGCAGGAATGGGTCGGACTGAAGCTTTCTTT. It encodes CATSEAGMGRTEAFF.

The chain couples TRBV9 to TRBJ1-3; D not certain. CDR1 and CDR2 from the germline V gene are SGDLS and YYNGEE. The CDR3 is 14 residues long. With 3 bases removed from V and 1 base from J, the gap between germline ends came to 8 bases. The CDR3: CASSGARSGNTIYF. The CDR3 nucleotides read TGTGCCAGCAGCGGGGCAAGATCTGGAAACACCATATATTTT.

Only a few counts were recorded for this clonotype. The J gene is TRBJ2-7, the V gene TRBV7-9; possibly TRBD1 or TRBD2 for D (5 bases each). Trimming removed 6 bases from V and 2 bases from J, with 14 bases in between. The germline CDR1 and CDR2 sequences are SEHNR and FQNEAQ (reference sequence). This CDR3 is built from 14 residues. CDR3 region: CASSLGTFPYEQYF. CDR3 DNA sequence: TGTGCCAGCAGTCTCGGGACGTTCCCCTACGAGCAGTACTTC. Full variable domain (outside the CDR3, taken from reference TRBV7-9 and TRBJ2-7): DTGVSQNPRHKITKRGQNVTFRCDPISEHNRLYWYRQTLGQGPEFLTYFQNEAQLEKSRLLSDRFSAERPKGSFSTLEIQRTEQGDSAMYLCASSLGTFPYEQYFGPGTRLTVT.

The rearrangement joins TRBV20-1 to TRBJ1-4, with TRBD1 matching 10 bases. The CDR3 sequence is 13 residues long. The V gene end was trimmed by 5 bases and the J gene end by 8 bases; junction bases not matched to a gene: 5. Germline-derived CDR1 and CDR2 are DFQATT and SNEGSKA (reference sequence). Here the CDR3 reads CSARTGGLEKLFF. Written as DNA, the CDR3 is TGCAGTGCTCGGACAGGGGGTCTGGAAAAACTGTTTTTT.

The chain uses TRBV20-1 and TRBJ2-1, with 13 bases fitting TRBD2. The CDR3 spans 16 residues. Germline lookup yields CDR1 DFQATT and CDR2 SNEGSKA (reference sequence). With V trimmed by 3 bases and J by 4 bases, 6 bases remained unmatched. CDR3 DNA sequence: TGCAGTGCTAGTGGACTAGCGGGGGCCCCATACAATGAGCAGTTCTTC. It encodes CSASGLAGAPYNEQFF.

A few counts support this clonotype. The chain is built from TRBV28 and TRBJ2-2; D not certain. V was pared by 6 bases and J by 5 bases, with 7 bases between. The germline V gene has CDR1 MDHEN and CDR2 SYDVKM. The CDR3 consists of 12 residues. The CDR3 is CASRTATGELFF. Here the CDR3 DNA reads TGTGCCAGCAGAACAGCTACCGGGGAGCTGTTTTTT. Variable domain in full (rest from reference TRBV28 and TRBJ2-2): DVKVTQSSRYLVKRTGEKVFLECVQDMDHENMFWYRQDPGLGLRLIYFSYDVKMKEKGDIPEGYSVSREKKERFSLILESASTNQTSMYLCASRTATGELFFGEGSRLTVL.

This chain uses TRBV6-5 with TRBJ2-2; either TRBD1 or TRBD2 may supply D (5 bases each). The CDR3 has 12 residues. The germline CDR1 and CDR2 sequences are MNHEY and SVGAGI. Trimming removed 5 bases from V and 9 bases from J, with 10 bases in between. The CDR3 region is CASSRDLRELFF. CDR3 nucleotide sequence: TGTGCCAGCAGTAGGGACCTCCGGGAGCTGTTTTTT.

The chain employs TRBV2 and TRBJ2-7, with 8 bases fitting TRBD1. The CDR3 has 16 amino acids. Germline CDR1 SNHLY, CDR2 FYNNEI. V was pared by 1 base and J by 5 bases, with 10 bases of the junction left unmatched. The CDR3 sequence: CASSEGGIQGAHEQYF. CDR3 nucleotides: TGTGCCAGCAGTGAAGGAGGGATCCAGGGGGCCCACGAGCAGTACTTC.

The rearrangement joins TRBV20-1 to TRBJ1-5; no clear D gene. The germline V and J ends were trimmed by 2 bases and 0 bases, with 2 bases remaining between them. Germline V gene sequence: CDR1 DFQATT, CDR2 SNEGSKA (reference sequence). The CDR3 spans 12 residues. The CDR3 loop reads CSARTSNQPQHF. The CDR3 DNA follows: TGCAGTGCTAGAACTAGCAATCAGCCCCAGCATTTT.

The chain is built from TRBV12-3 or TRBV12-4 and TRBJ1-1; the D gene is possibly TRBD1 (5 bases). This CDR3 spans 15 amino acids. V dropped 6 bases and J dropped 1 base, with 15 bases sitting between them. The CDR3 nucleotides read TGTGCCAGCAGACTAGACAGTTCGACGAACACTGAAGCTTTCTTT. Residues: CASRLDSSTNTEAFF.

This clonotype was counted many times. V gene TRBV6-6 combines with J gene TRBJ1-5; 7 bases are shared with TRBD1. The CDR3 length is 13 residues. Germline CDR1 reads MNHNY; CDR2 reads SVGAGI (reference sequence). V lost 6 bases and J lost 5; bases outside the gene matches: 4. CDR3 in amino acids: CASSYTGDQPQHF. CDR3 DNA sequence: TGTGCCAGCAGCTACACAGGGGATCAGCCCCAGCATTTT.

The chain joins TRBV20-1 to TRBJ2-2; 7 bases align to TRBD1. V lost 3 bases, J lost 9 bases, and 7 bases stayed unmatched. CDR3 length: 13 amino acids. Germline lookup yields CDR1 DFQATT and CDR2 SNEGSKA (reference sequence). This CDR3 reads CSASPRQGRELFF. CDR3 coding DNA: TGCAGTGCTAGCCCCCGACAGGGTAGGGAGCTGTTTTTT.

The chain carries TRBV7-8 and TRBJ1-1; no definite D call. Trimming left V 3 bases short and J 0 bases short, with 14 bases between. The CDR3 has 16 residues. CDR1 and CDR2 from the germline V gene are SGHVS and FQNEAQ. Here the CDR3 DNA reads TGTGCCAGCAGCTTGATAGCGGGGTGGATGAACACTGAAGCTTTCTTT. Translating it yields CASSLIAGWMNTEAFF.